The 17 T cell receptor beta chains given below trace back to one sample, sequenced in a study of T-cell memory formation after mild COVID-19. TCRdb ran MiXCR on the 5' RACE reads and lists one entry per CDR3 protein. The sample contains roughly 5,000 distinct CDR3 sequences, roughly 44% of which appear only once. Sequencing input: PBMCs or a T cell subset sorted from them (not recorded which). The origin of the receptors is an adult who had mild COVID-19 (a few samples of this study predate the infection). Cell type and time point are not known.

The chain links TRBV11-3 to TRBJ2-1; TRBD2 matches 8 bases. After removal of 1 base from V and 5 bases from J, the junction contained 4 bases not matched to a gene. Germline V gives CDR1 SGHNT, CDR2 YENEEA. CDR3 length: 15 residues. The CDR3 spells CASSLAGGVHNEQFF. The CDR3, as DNA: TGTGCCAGCAGCTTAGCGGGGGGGGTCCACAATGAGCAGTTCTTC.

By proportion, this clonotype is medium-sized. The V call is TRBV12-3 or TRBV12-4, the J call TRBJ1-4, with 12 bases that match TRBD1. This CDR3 has 18 residues. The ends lost 1 base at V and 2 bases at J; junction bases unmatched: 5. The CDR3 region is CASSLGGQGAGTNEKLFF. In DNA, the CDR3 is TGTGCCAGCAGTTTAGGGGGACAGGGGGCTGGGACTAATGAAAAACTGTTTTTT.

The CDR3 DNA reads TGCGCCAGCAGCCCTGGACTAGCGGGAGGACCCTACGAGCAGTACTTC. Encoded protein: CASSPGLAGGPYEQYF. The chain carries TRBV5-1 and TRBJ2-7; 14 bases fit TRBD2. Germline-derived CDR1 and CDR2 are SGHRS and YFSETQ. The trim removed 4 bases at V and 2 bases at J, leaving 5 bases unmatched. The CDR3 spans 16 residues.

V gene TRBV6-2 or TRBV6-3 combines with J gene TRBJ1-1; D gene ambiguous. Trimming pared 5 bases from V and 4 bases from J, leaving 11 bases between. CDR1 MNHEY and CDR2 SVGEGT come from the germline V gene. The CDR3 contains 13 residues. The CDR3 bases are TGTGCCAGCAGTCACGTGGCGCTCACTGAAGCTTTCTTT. It specifies CASSHVALTEAFF.

V is TRBV7-9 and J is TRBJ1-5; TRBD1 agrees at 7 bases. The CDR3 loop spans 15 amino acids. Germline V gene data show CDR1 as SEHNR and CDR2 as FQNEAQ (reference sequence). The junction had 4 bases not matched to a gene; V was cut back by 5 bases and J by 0 bases. The CDR3 region is CASSITGDSNQPQHF. CDR3 sequence (DNA): TGTGCCAGCAGCATAACAGGGGATAGCAATCAGCCCCAGCATTTT.

By its share, this clonotype is medium-sized. This sequence joins TRBV29-1 and TRBJ1-1, with a weak D call TRBD1 (5 bases). The CDR3 runs to 12 residues. Trimming removed 6 bases from V and 7 bases from J, with 15 bases in between. CDR1 is SQVTM, CDR2 ANQGSEA, per germline. CDR3 in amino acids: CSVVFGAVEAFF. The CDR3, as DNA: TGCAGCGTCGTTTTTGGGGCAGTTGAAGCTTTCTTT. Looking up the rest from reference TRBV29-1 and TRBJ1-1 gives the full variable domain: SAVISQKPSRDICQRGTSLTIQCQVDSQVTMMFWYRQQPGQSLTLIATANQGSEATYESGFVIDKFPISRPNLTFSTLTVSNMSPEDSSIYLCSVVFGAVEAFFGQGTRLTVV.

By proportion, this clonotype is large. This chain joins TRBV4-3 and TRBJ2-1; D gene unclear. This CDR3 contains 17 residues. The germline CDR1 and CDR2 sequences are LGHNA and YSLEER. V shed 0 bases and J shed 1 base, with 13 bases lying between them. The CDR3 nucleotides are TGCGCCAGCAGCCAAGAACGTCTAGTTGCTTCCTACAATGAGCAGTTCTTC. Translated: CASSQERLVASYNEQFF.

By share of the sample, this clonotype is medium-sized. The J gene is TRBJ2-7, the V gene TRBV11-2, with 8 bases that match TRBD2. The length of the CDR3 is 14 residues. The germline V gene has CDR1 SGHAT and CDR2 FQNNGV. J was trimmed by 3 bases and V by 5 bases; bases with no gene match: 6. CDR3 nucleotides: TGTGCCAGCAGCCCGGGGGGGCATGACTACGAGCAGTACTTC. Translated: CASSPGGHDYEQYF.

Sample share makes this clonotype medium-sized. The chain has TRBV20-1 and TRBJ2-1; D is tentatively TRBD1 or TRBD2 (7 bases each). Germline CDR1 DFQATT, CDR2 SNEGSKA (reference sequence). CDR3 length equals 16 residues. V shed 0 bases and J shed 2 bases, with 14 bases lying between them. In DNA, the CDR3 is TGCAGTGCTAGAGATCCCGCAGGGGGGGCCTACAATGAGCAGTTCTTC. This translates into CSARDPAGGAYNEQFF.

Relative to its sample, this clonotype is medium-sized. V gene TRBV4-1 combines with J gene TRBJ1-1; no definite D call. In germline, CDR1 is MGHRA, CDR2 YSYEKL. The CDR3 sequence is 15 residues long. V was cut by 2 bases and J by 7 bases, with 17 bases left in between. CDR3 in DNA: TGCGCCAGCAGCCAACGAGAAAGTCGGGAGGGTGAAGCTTTCTTT. This translates into CASSQRESREGEAFF.

This clonotype qualifies as large. CDR3 loop: CASSFGTGGSTDTQYF. For the CDR3, the DNA is TGTGCCAGCAGTTTCGGGACAGGGGGTAGCACAGATACGCAGTATTTT. The chain uses TRBV12-3 or TRBV12-4 and TRBJ2-3; TRBD1 agrees at 11 bases. The CDR3 covers 16 residues. With V trimmed by 3 bases and J by 0 bases, 2 bases remained unmatched.

This chain joins TRBV18 and TRBJ2-5; 8 nucleotides align to TRBD1. The J segment lost 5 bases and the V segment lost 6 bases, leaving 5 bases of the junction unmatched. Per the germline V gene, CDR1 is KGHSH and CDR2 is LQKENI. This CDR3 spans 13 amino acids. For the CDR3, the DNA is TGTGCCAGCTCTCGGGACAGGTCGGAGACCCAGTACTTC. Its translation: CASSRDRSETQYF.

By share, this clonotype ranks as medium-sized. The J gene is TRBJ2-2, the V gene TRBV6-2 or TRBV6-3; D gene ambiguous. V lost 5 bases, J lost 1 base, and 5 bases lay in between. The CDR3 length is 13 residues. CDR1 MNHEY and CDR2 SVGEGT come from the germline V gene. In DNA form, the CDR3 reads TGTGCCAGCAGTCCTCGGAACACCGGGGAGCTGTTTTTT. It yields the protein CASSPRNTGELFF.

The table lists this clonotype with a few counts. The chain carries TRBV2 and TRBJ2-2, with 8 bases lining up with TRBD2. The CDR3 spans 16 residues. The germline V gene encodes CDR1 SNHLY and CDR2 FYNNEI. V gave up 5 bases and J gave up 0 bases; unmatched junction bases: 5. The CDR3 is CASSRTSGANTGELFF. For the CDR3, the DNA is TGTGCCAGCAGTCGCACTAGCGGAGCGAACACCGGGGAGCTGTTTTTT.

This chain uses TRBV2 with TRBJ2-7, with 9 bases that match TRBD2. The junction had 7 bases not matched to a gene; V was cut back by 6 bases and J by 4 bases. Germline assignment: CDR1 SNHLY and CDR2 FYNNEI. The CDR3 sequence is 14 residues long. The DNA for the CDR3 is TGTGCCAGCAGGCAGACTAGCGGAGCTTACGAGCAGTACTTC. The encoded protein is CASRQTSGAYEQYF. The whole variable domain, filled in from reference TRBV2 and TRBJ2-7, reads EPEVTQTPSHQVTQMGQEVILRCVPISNHLYFYWYRQILGQKVEFLVSFYNNEISEKSEIFDDQFSVERPDGSNFTLKIRSTKLEDSAMYFCASRQTSGAYEQYFGPGTRLTVT.

Sample share makes this clonotype medium-sized. This sequence joins TRBV29-1 and TRBJ2-7, with 8 bases matching TRBD1. The CDR3 runs to 13 residues. V gave up 5 bases and J gave up 2 bases; unmatched junction bases: 5. CDR1 is SQVTM, CDR2 ANQGSEA, per germline. In DNA form, the CDR3 reads TGCAGCGTTCCCGGGACAGGACCCTACGAGCAGTACTTC. Translated, it gives CSVPGTGPYEQYF.

This chain uses TRBV4-1 with TRBJ1-2, with D possibly being TRBD1 (5 bases). Trimming removed 3 bases at V and 2 bases at J, with 7 bases between. The CDR3 contains 13 residues. The germline CDR1 and CDR2 sequences are MGHRA and YSYEKL. The CDR3 protein is CASSHPGNYGYTF. For the CDR3, the DNA is TGCGCCAGCAGCCACCCAGGGAACTATGGCTACACCTTC.